Listed below are T cell receptor beta chains from one sample, sequenced in a study of tumor-infiltrating lymphocytes in primary liver carcinoma. One entry per CDR3 protein results from TCRdb running MiXCR on the multiplex PCR reads. The sample carries more than 30,000 distinct CDR3 sequences, around 78% recorded once. Sequencing was performed on liver tumor tissue from sampling region 5. Receptor source: a man aged 35 to 55 with primary liver carcinoma and hepatitis B virus infection. Each CDR3 is given with its conserved first and last residue. The D gene is left open where the match is weak. Size values are once, few and many counts, or a class for expanded clones, and some rows have none.

>TRBJ1-2|few|-|TRBV18
CASSLTPGERDYGYTF
TGTGCCAGCTCACTTACTCCGGGAGAGAGGGACTATGGCTACACCTTC
>TRBJ2-2|-|-|TRBV11-2
CVSSYAGSSTGELFF
TGTGTCAGCAGCTATGCGGGATCGAGCACCGGGGAGCTGTTTTTT
>TRBJ1-1|many|-|TRBV24-1
CATSDSSYTEAFF
TGTGCCACCAGTGATTCTAGTTACACTGAAGCTTTCTTT
>TRBJ2-6|many|-|TRBV11-2
CASTQGLFGANVLTF
TGTGCCAGCACCCAGGGGTTGTTTGGGGCCAACGTCCTGACTTTC
>TRBJ2-6|-|TRBD1|TRBV14
CASSLFTGVEAKVLTF
TGTGCCAGCAGCTTATTTACAGGGGTTGAGGCCAAAGTCCTGACTTTC
>TRBJ2-7|-|-|TRBV6-1
CVSSPQKYGEQYF
TGTGTCAGCAGCCCCCAGAAGTACGGCGAGCAGTACTTC
>TRBJ2-7|medium-sized|-|TRBV6-6
CASALGSSYEQYF
TGTGCCAGCGCGCTGGGGAGCTCCTACGAGCAGTACTTC
>TRBJ2-1|-|-|TRBV7-2
CASSLVGGTAGNEQFF
TGTGCCAGCAGCTTAGTGGGGGGTACTGCGGGCAATGAGCAGTTCTTC
>TRBJ2-3|-|TRBD2|TRBV5-4
CASTPGLAGATDTQYF
TGTGCTAGCACCCCGGGACTAGCGGGGGCCACAGATACGCAGTATTTT
>TRBJ2-5|-|-|TRBV11-1
CASSFNRGQETQCF
TGTGCCAGTAGCTTTAACCGGGGGCAGGAGACTCAGTGCTTC
>TRBJ2-7|medium-sized|-|TRBV4-1
CASSQGPVYEQYF
TGCGCCAGCAGCCAAGGTCCGGTATACGAGCAGTACTTC
>TRBJ2-1|-|-|TRBV11-3
CASSLEYYNEQFF
TGTGCCAGCAGCTTAGAATACTACAATGAGCAGTTCTTC
>TRBJ2-1|-|-|TRBV11-2
CASSLYRLVNGQFF
TGTGCCAGCAGCTTATACAGGCTAGTTAATGGGCAGTTCTTC
>TRBJ2-1|once|-|TRBV12-3/TRBV12-4
CTSSCTTGNLYNEQFF
TGTACCAGCAGCTGCACCACTGGAAACCTTTACAATGAGCAGTTCTTC
>TRBJ2-7|-|TRBD2|TRBV6-5
CASIYSTSGSLVYEQYF
TGTGCCAGCATTTACTCGACTAGCGGGAGCCTGGTTTATGAGCAGTACTTC
>TRBJ2-7|-|TRBD2|TRBV12-5
CVSRHRLAGAVSYEQYF
TGTGTTAGTCGGCACAGACTAGCGGGAGCGGTTAGTTACGAGCAGTACTTC
>TRBJ1-2|few|-|TRBV11-2
CVSSFSGDRAYGYTF
TGTGTCAGCAGCTTCTCCGGGGATAGGGCCTATGGCTACACCTTC
>TRBJ2-1|-|-|TRBV10-2
CVSSLTRLAEQFF
TGCGTCAGTAGCCTGACTAGGTTGGCTGAGCAGTTCTTC
>TRBJ2-7|-|TRBD2|TRBV5-5
CASSGGGSGDPYEHYF
TGTGCCAGCAGTGGGGGAGGTAGCGGGGATCCCTACGAGCATTACTTC
>TRBJ2-7|-|-|TRBV5-5
CASSYSQHRDSYEQYF
TGTGCCAGCAGTTACTCCCAGCACAGGGACTCCTACGAGCAGTACTTC
>TRBJ2-7|-|TRBD1|TRBV5-6
CAGSLRGHERYF
TGTGCCGGCAGCTTGAGGGGGCACGAGCGGTACTTC
>TRBJ1-4|once|-|TRBV4-1
CPSSQAKGTANEKLFF
TGCCCCAGCAGCCAAGCGAAGGGGACGGCCAATGAAAAACTGTTTTTT
>TRBJ2-2|many|TRBD2|TRBV5-1
CASSLTAGETGELFF
TGCGCCAGCAGCTTGACAGCGGGAGAAACCGGGGAGCTGTTTTTT
>TRBJ2-7|many|-|TRBV11-2
CASSLAPGFEQYF
TGTGCCAGCAGCCTAGCCCCAGGGTTCGAGCAGTACTTC
>TRBJ2-7|-|TRBD1|TRBV12-3/TRBV12-4
CASNPGQGTHYEQYF
TGTGCCAGCAACCCCGGACAGGGGACGCACTATGAGCAGTACTTC
>TRBJ1-5|-|-|TRBV11-2
CASSLEMGGNQPQHF
TGTGCCAGCAGCTTAGAGATGGGGGGCAATCAGCCCCAGCATTTT
>TRBJ1-5|-|-|TRBV6-2/TRBV6-3
CVSSSPLDQPQHF
TGTGTCAGCAGTTCTCCCTTAGATCAGCCCCAGCATTTC
>TRBJ2-1|once|-|TRBV4-3
CACSQTGYNEQFF
TGCGCATGCAGCCAAACAGGTTACAATGAGCAGTTCTTC
>TRBJ2-3|-|TRBD1|TRBV6-4
CTSSPGQGTVTQYF
TGTACCAGCAGTCCGGGACAGGGCACAGTTACGCAGTATTTT
>TRBJ2-7|-|-|TRBV11-2
CVSSFGGFSYEQYF
TGTGTCAGCAGCTTCGGAGGGTTCTCCTACGAGCAGTACTTC
>TRBJ2-1|-|-|TRBV6-1
CAGGAHNEQFF
TGTGCCGGGGGGGCGCACAATGAGCAGTTCTTC
>TRBJ2-5|once|-|TRBV6-5
CASRQERTRQETQYF
TGTGCCAGCAGGCAGGAGAGGACGAGACAAGAGACACAGTACTTC
>TRBJ2-3|-|-|TRBV29-1
CSVGHTPDGSLADTQYF
TGCAGCGTTGGGCATACCCCGGACGGAAGCCTTGCAGATACGCAGTATTTT
>TRBJ2-7|medium-sized|-|TRBV4-3
CASSQDSTAAYEQYF
TGCGCCAGCAGCCAAGATTCGACAGCGGCGTACGAGCAGTACTTC
>TRBJ2-1|-|TRBD1|TRBV12-3/TRBV12-4
CANSLFTGTDFSNEQFF
TGTGCCAACAGTCTCTTTACCGGGACAGACTTTTCTAATGAGCAGTTCTTC
>TRBJ2-7|-|-|TRBV6-2/TRBV6-3
CASSWLEHYDQYF
TGTGCCAGCTCGTGGCTGGAGCACTACGACCAGTACTTC
>TRBJ2-1|-|-|TRBV11-2
CAGRPRHGDNEQFF
TGTGCCGGCAGGCCACGACATGGGGACAATGAGCAGTTCTTC